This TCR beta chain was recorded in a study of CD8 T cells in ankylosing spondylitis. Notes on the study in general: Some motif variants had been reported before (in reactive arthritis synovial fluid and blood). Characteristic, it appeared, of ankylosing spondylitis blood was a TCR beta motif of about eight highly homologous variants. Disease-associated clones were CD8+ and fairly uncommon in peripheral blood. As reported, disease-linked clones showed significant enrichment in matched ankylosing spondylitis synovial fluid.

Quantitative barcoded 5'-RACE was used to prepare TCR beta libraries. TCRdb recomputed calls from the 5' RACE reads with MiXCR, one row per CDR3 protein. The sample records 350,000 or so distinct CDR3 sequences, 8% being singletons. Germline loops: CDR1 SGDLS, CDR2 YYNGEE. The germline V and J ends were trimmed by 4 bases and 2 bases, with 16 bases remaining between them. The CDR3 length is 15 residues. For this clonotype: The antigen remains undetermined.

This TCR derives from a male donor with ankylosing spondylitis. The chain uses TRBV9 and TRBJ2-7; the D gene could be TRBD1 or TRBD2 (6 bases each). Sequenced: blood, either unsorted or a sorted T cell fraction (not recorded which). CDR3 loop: CASSSKGGSTYEQYF. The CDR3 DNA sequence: TGTGCCAGCAGCTCCAAGGGGGGCAGCACCTACGAGCAGTACTTC.